These 12 T cell receptor beta chains originate from one sample sequenced in a study of brain T cells in children with intractable seizures. Time point: blood from clinic visit 5 months post-surgery; TSC patient then seizure free. Some clones are missing from TCRdb's copy, which holds only in-frame ones; the method was immunoSEQ multiplex PCR. This table has 300,000 to 400,000 clones, over 90% appearing once. The material sequenced was peripheral blood, taken about 5 months after surgery. These TCRs come from a boy in the first two years of life with tuberous sclerosis and intractable seizures.

The rearrangement uses TRBV3-1 (or the pseudogene TRBV3-2) and TRBJ2-7, with 8 bases fitting TRBD2. There are 14 residues in the CDR3. Germline values: CDR1 LGHDT, CDR2 YNNKEL (reference sequence). The V gene end was trimmed by 1 base and the J gene end by 4 bases; junction bases not matched to a gene: 3. CDR3 nucleotides: TGTGCCAGCAGCCAAGCGCCTAGCGGGTACGAGCAGTACTTC. Encoded protein: CASSQAPSGYEQYF.

The genes are TRBV19 and TRBJ1-5; D gene uncertain. The CDR3 spans 13 residues. The V end was cut by 3 bases, the J end by 4 bases, with 7 bases between. Germline V gene sequence: CDR1 LNHDA, CDR2 SQIVND (reference sequence). In DNA form, the CDR3 reads TGTGCCAGTAGTATGTTCCCAAATCAGCCCCAGCATTTT. This encodes CASSMFPNQPQHF.

CDR3 DNA: TGCGCCAGCAGCTTGGACAGGAACACCGGGGAGCTGTTTTTT. This sequence encodes CASSLDRNTGELFF. The V gene is TRBV5-1, the J gene TRBJ2-2; D remains unclear. Germline assignment: CDR1 SGHRS and CDR2 YFSETQ. This CDR3 spans 14 amino acids. V gave up 0 bases and J gave up 1 base, with 4 bases separating them.

The chain carries TRBV27 and TRBJ1-2, with D maybe TRBD1 (5 bases). V lost 5 bases and J 2 bases, leaving 12 bases between the germline ends. The CDR3 contains 14 residues. In germline, CDR1 is MNHEY, CDR2 SMNVEV (reference sequence). The CDR3 is CASSRGSTNYGYTF. CDR3 coding DNA: TGTGCCAGCAGTCGGGGCAGCACAAACTATGGCTACACCTTC.

This sequence joins TRBV6-6 and TRBJ2-7; D might be TRBD2 (5 bases). Germline CDR1 MNHNY, CDR2 SVGAGI (reference sequence). CDR3 size: 15 residues. Trimming shortened V by 2 bases and J by 3 bases, and 14 bases separated the two germline ends. CDR3 DNA sequence: TGTGCCAGCAGTTACCCCCGCGGCAGCGGCTACGAGCAGTACTTC. Amino acids: CASSYPRGSGYEQYF.

The chain has TRBV29-1 and TRBJ2-3, with D unresolved. CDR3 length equals 14 residues. The germline V gene has CDR1 SQVTM and CDR2 ANQGSEA. V dropped 4 bases and J dropped 6 bases, with 17 bases sitting between them. The CDR3: CSVVWTAVLDTQYF. CDR3 in DNA: TGCAGCGTTGTTTGGACGGCTGTCTTGGATACGCAGTATTTT.

This chain links TRBV19 with TRBJ1-2, with no clear D. V was shortened by 1 base and J by 5 bases, with 8 bases between the two germline ends. There are 13 residues in the CDR3. Germline V gene data show CDR1 as LNHDA and CDR2 as SQIVND (reference sequence). The CDR3 DNA follows: TGTGCCAGTAGTATAGGGACGGAGTATGGCTACACCTTC. Its protein is CASSIGTEYGYTF.

The rearrangement links TRBV24-1 to TRBJ2-2, with 8 positions matching TRBD1. Trimming cost V 3 bases and J 2 bases; bases outside gene matches: 4. This CDR3 region has 16 residues. The germline V gene has CDR1 KGHDR and CDR2 SFDVKD. The DNA of the CDR3 is TGTGCCACCAGTGATCTCGCAGGGGGCAACACCGGGGAGCTGTTTTTT. Its translation is CATSDLAGGNTGELFF.

The CDR3 DNA sequence: TGTGCCAGCTCACCAGCAGGACAGGGGACAACACCCCTCCACTTT. Translated, it gives CASSPAGQGTTPLHF. V and J are TRBV18 and TRBJ1-6; 9 positions agree with TRBD1. V gave up 2 bases and J gave up 11 bases; unmatched junction bases: 7. There are 15 residues in the CDR3. The germline gives CDR1 KGHSH, CDR2 LQKENI.

The CDR3 DNA follows: TGTGCCAGCAGCCCACGAGAAGGACAGGGGGCCCATAACTATAGCAATCAGCCCCAGCATTTT. Its translation: CASSPREGQGAHNYSNQPQHF. This chain uses TRBV4-2 with TRBJ1-5, with 11 bases that match TRBD1. V was clipped by 4 bases and J by 0 bases; unmatched bases: 17. The CDR3 is 21 residues long. CDR1 and CDR2 from the germline V gene are LGHNA and YNFKEQ.

The chain is built from TRBV7-6 and TRBJ2-5; 11 bases align to TRBD1. This CDR3 is 15 amino acids long. V gave up 5 bases and J gave up 2 bases; unmatched junction bases: 4. Looked up from germline, CDR1 is SGHVS and CDR2 is FNYEAQ. DNA of the CDR3: TGTGCCAGCAGCCTCGGGACAGGGGGACAAGAGACCCAGTACTTC. Protein sequence: CASSLGTGGQETQYF.

The chain has TRBV19 and TRBJ2-2; D perhaps matches TRBD1 (6 bases). The germline V gene encodes CDR1 LNHDA and CDR2 SQIVND (reference sequence). This CDR3 spans 14 amino acids. With 4 bases removed from V and 4 bases from J, the gap between germline ends came to 10 bases. This chain's CDR3 is CASSKGTFTGELFF. The CDR3 nucleotides read TGTGCCAGTAGTAAGGGGACATTCACCGGGGAGCTGTTTTTT.